One and the same sample provided the 5 T cell receptor beta chains below, sequenced in a study of T-cell reconstitution after alpha-beta-depleted transplantation in children. Unique molecular identifiers were incorporated during preparation of the TCRbeta library. TCRdb passed the PCR reads through MiXCR, listing each CDR3 protein once. In the table there are 350,000 to 500,000 distinct CDR3 sequences, 43% of which are singletons. Specimen: PBMCs, collected before TCRalphabeta/CD19-depleted stem cell transplant. These receptors were collected from a girl aged 2 to 10 with aplastic anemia, due to receive a stem cell transplant.

This clonotype was observed a few times. The V call is TRBV5-6, the J call TRBJ1-2; D remains unclear. Germline V gene lookup returns CDR1 SGHDT and CDR2 YYEEEE. The CDR3 covers 12 residues. V was shortened by 2 bases and J by 8 bases, with 10 bases between the two germline ends. The CDR3 spells CASSFRVLGYTF. The CDR3 DNA is TGTGCCAGCAGCTTCCGGGTTCTAGGCTACACCTTC.

This clonotype was picked up a small number of times. This chain joins TRBV20-1 and TRBJ2-1, with TRBD2 identical over 11 bases. The CDR3 is made up of 17 amino acids. Germline V gives CDR1 DFQATT, CDR2 SNEGSKA (reference sequence). Germline trimming cut 0 bases from V and 3 bases from J; bases unmatched to any gene: 7. The DNA of the CDR3 is TGCAGTGCTAGAGAGCCTATAGCGGGAGGGCACTACAATGAGCAGTTCTTC. Translating it yields CSAREPIAGGHYNEQFF.

This clonotype appeared a few times. J is TRBJ2-7 and V is TRBV6-1; perhaps TRBD2 as D (6 bases). CDR1 and CDR2 (germline): MNHNS, SASEGT. Trimming took off 5 bases at V and 7 bases at J, with 18 bases between the two ends. This CDR3 has 14 amino acids. This CDR3 reads CASSLSGQPGEQYF. The CDR3 region has the DNA TGTGCCAGCAGTCTTAGCGGCCAACCGGGGGAGCAGTACTTC.

This chain connects TRBV20-1 to TRBJ2-3; D is perhaps TRBD1 or TRBD2 (5 bases each). This CDR3 is 16 amino acids long. Trimming removed 2 bases at V and 2 bases at J, with 17 bases between. The germline CDR1 and CDR2 sequences are DFQATT and SNEGSKA (reference sequence). DNA for the CDR3: TGCAGTGCTAGAAACCAGGAGGACACTTACACAGATACGCAGTATTTT. As protein: CSARNQEDTYTDTQYF.

This clonotype showed up just a few times. The chain couples TRBV20-1 to TRBJ2-7; perhaps TRBD2 as D (5 bases). Between the trimmed V and J ends, which lost 0 bases and 2 bases, there was a span of 14 bases. Germline CDR1 is DFQATT and CDR2 is SNEGSKA (reference sequence). The length of the CDR3 is 15 residues. In DNA form, the CDR3 reads TGCAGTGCTAGAGATCTAACCCCGAGGGCCTACGAGCAGTACTTC. Translation gives CSARDLTPRAYEQYF.